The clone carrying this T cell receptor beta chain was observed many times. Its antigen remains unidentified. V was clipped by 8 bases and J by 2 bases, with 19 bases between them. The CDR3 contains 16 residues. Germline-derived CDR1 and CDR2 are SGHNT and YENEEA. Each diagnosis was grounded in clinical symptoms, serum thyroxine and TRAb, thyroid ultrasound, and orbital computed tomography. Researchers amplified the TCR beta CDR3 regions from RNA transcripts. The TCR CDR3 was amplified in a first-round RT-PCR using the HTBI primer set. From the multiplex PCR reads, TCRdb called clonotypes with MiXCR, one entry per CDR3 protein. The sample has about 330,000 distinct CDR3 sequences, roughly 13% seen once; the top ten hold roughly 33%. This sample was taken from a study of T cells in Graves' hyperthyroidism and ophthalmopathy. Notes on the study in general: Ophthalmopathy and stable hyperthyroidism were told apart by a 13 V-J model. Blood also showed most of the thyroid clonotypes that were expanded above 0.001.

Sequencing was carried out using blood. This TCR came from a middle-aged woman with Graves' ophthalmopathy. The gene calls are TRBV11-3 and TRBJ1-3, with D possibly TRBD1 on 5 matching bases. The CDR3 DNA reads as TGTGCCAGCGGCGCGCAGGGAAGTCGCACTGGAAACACCATATATTTT. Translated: CASGAQGSRTGNTIYF.